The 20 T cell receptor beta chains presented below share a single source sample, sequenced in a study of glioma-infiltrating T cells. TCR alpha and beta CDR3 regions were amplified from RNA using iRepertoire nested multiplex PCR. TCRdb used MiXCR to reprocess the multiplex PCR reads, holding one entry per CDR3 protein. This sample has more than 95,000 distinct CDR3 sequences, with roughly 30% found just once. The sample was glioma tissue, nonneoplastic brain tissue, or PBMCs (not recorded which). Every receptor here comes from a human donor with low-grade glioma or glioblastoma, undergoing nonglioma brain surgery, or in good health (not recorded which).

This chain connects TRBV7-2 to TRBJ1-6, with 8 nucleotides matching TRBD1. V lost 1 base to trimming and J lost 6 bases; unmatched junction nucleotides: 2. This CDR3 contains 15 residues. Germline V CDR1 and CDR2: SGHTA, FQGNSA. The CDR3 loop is CASSLGTGLNSPLHF. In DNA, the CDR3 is TGTGCCAGCAGCTTAGGGACAGGGCTTAATTCACCCCTCCACTTT.

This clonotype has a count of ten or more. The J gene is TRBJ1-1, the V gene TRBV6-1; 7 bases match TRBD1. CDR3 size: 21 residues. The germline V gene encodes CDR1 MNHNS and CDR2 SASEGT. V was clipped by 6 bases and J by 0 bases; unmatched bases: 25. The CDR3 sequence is CASSPAEDGGRGFIMNTEAFF. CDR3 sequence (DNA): TGTGCCAGCAGCCCAGCAGAAGATGGGGGCAGGGGGTTCATCATGAACACTGAAGCTTTCTTT.

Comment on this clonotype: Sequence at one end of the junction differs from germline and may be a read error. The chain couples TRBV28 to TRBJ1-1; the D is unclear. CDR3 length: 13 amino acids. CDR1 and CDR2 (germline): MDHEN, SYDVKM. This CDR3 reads CASSLWRNTKAFF. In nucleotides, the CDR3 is TGTGCCAGCAGTTTGTGGAGGAACACTAAAGCTTTCTTT.

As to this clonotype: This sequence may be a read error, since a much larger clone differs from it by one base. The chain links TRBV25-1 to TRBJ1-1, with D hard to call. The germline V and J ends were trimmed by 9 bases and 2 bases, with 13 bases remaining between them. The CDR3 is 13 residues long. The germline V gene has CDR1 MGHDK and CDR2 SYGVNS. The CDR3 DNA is TGTGCCAGTGGGGAAAAGCAAAACACTGAAGCTTTCTTT. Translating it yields CASGEKQNTEAFF.

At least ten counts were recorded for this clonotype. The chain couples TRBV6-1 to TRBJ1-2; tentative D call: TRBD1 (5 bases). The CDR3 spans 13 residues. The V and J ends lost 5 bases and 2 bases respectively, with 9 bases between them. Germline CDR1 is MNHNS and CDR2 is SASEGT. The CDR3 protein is CASSRQPNYGYTF. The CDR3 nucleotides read TGTGCCAGCAGTCGACAGCCCAACTATGGCTACACCTTC.

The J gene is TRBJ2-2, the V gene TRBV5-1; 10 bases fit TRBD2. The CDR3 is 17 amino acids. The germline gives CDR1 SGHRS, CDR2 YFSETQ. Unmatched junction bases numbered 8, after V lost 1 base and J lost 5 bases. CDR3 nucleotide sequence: TGCGCCAGCAGCTTGACGACCCGTAGCGGGGGGACCGGGGAGCTGTTTTTT. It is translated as CASSLTTRSGGTGELFF.

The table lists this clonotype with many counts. CDR3 in DNA: TGTGCCAGCAGTAGACTCACAGGGCGGGGCTACACCTTC. This encodes CASSRLTGRGYTF. V and J are TRBV6-1 and TRBJ1-2; D is possibly TRBD1 (6 bases). Germline V lookup: CDR1 MNHNS, CDR2 SASEGT. V was shortened by 5 bases and J by 8 bases, with 15 bases between the two germline ends. The CDR3 runs 13 residues.

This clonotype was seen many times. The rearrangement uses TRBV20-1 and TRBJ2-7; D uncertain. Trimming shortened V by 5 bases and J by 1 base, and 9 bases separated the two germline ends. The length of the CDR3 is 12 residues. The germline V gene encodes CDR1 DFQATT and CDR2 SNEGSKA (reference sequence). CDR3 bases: TGCAGTGCTGGTACTGAGTCCTACGAGCAGTACTTC. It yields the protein CSAGTESYEQYF.

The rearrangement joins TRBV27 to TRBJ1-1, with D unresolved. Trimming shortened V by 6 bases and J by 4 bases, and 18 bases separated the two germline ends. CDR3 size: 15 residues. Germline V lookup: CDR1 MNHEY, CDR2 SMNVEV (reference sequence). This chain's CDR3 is CASSLADNLGTEAFF. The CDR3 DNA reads TGTGCCAGCAGCTTGGCCGACAATCTGGGCACTGAAGCTTTCTTT.

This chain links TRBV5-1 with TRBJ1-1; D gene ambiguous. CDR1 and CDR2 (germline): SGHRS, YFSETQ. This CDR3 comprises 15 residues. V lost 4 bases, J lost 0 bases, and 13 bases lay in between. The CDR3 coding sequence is TGCGCCAGCAGCCCCGGGCGGATAATGAACACTGAAGCTTTCTTT. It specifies CASSPGRIMNTEAFF.

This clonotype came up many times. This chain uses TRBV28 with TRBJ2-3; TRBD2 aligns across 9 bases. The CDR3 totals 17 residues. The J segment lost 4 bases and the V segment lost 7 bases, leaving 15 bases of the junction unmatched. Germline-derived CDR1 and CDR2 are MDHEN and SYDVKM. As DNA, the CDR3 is TGTGCCAGCATGTGGGCTAGCGGGGCCGCGGGGTCAGATACGCAGTATTTT. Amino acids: CASMWASGAAGSDTQYF.

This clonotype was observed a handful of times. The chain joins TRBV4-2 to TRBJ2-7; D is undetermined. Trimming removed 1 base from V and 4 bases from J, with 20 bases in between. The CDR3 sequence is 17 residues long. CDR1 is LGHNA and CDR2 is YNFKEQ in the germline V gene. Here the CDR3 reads CASSQGYYIGVFYEQYF. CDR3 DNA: TGTGCCAGCAGCCAAGGTTATTACATCGGCGTATTTTACGAGCAGTACTTC.

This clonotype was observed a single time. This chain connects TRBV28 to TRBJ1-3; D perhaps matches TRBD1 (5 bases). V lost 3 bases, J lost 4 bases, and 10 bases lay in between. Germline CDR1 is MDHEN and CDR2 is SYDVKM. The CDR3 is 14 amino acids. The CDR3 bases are TGTGCCAGCAGTTTTATAGGGGTCGGAAACACCATATATTTT. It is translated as CASSFIGVGNTIYF.

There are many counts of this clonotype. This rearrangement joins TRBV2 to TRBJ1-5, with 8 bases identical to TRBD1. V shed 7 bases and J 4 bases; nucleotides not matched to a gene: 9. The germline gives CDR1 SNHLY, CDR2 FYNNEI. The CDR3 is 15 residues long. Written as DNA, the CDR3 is TGTGCCAGCAACCCAACGGGACAGGAAAATCAGCCCCAGCATTTT. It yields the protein CASNPTGQENQPQHF.

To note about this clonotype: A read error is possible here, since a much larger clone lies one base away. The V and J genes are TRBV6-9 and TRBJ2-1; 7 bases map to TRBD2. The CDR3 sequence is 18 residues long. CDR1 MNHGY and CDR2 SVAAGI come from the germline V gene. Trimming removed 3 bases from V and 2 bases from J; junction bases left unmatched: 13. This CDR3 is CASSYPKDPGGAYNEQFF. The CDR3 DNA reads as TGTGCCAGCAGTTACCCGAAGGATCCGGGGGGAGCCTACAATGAGCAGTTCTTC.

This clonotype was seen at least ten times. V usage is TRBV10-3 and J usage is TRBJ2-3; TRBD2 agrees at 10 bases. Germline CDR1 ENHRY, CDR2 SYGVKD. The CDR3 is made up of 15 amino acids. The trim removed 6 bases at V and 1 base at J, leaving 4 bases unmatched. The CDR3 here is CAIRSGTSGTDTQYF. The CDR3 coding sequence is TGTGCCATCAGATCCGGGACTAGCGGCACAGATACGCAGTATTTT.

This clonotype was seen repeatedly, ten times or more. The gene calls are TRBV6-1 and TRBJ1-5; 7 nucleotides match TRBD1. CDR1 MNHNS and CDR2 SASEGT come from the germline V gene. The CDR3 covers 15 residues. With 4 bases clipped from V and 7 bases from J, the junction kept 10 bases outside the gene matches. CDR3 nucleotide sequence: TGTGCCAGCAGTGGGTTGACAGGGATAGAACAGCCCCAGCATTTT. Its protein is CASSGLTGIEQPQHF.

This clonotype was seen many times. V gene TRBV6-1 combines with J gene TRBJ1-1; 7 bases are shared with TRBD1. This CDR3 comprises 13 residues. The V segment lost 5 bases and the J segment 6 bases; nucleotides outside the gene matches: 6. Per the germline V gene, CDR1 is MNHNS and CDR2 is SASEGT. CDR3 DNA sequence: TGTGCCAGCAGTTTATCCGGGACAGCTGAAGCTTTCTTT. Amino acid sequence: CASSLSGTAEAFF.

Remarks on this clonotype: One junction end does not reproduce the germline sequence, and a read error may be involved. The CDR3 DNA reads TGTACCAGCAGTTATATACAAGAGACAGGGAGCACTGAAGCTTTCTTT. Protein product: CTSSYIQETGSTEAFF. The chain uses TRBV6-2 or TRBV6-3 and TRBJ1-1; TRBD1 agrees at 7 bases. The germline CDR1 and CDR2 sequences are MNHEY and SVGEGT. CDR3 length: 16 residues.

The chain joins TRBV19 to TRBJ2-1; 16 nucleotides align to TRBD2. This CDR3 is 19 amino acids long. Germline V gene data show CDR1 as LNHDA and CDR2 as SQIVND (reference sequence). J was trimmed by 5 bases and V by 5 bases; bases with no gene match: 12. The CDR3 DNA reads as TGTGCCAGTAGTCCAGAGGTCCCGGGACTAGCGGGGGGGCACAATGAGCAGTTCTTC. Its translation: CASSPEVPGLAGGHNEQFF.